These 18 T cell receptor beta chains were all obtained from the same sample, sequenced in a study of CD8+CD57+ T cells in acquired aplastic anemia (dated by TCRdb to 2017 to 2018). Expansion of CD8+CD57+ cells had been shown by flow cytometry in the patients chosen for sequencing. The sequencing machine was an Illumina HiSeq 2000. Profiling of TCR beta VDJ combinations and CDR3 sequences used genomic DNA as the template. TCRdb handled the public reads itself, with Q25 trimming in fastp and clone calling in MiXCR, and kept productive beta chains. Each entry is one CDR3 protein sequence, shown with its most common DNA and genes. This sample has 90,000 to 150,000 distinct CDR3 sequences in its table, and 55% to 70% of those were observed once. 25% to 30% of the sample is in the top ten clones. The specimen sequenced was sorted CD4+, CD8+, or CD8+CD57+ T cells (not recorded which) from PBMCs. The receptor source for this set is a human donor with aplastic anemia.

The V and J genes are TRBV19 and TRBJ1-1; the match to TRBD1 covers 11 bases. Germline V gene data show CDR1 as LNHDA and CDR2 as SQIVND (reference sequence). J was trimmed by 1 base and V by 1 base; bases with no gene match: 2. CDR3 length: 16 amino acids. The CDR3 nucleotides are TGTGCCAGTAGTATAGTTGGACAGGGGGCGAACACTGAAGCTTTCTTT. Amino acids: CASSIVGQGANTEAFF.

This sequence joins TRBV2 and TRBJ2-7, with D possibly being TRBD1 (5 bases). CDR3 length: 15 amino acids. V gave up 6 bases and J gave up 2 bases, with 17 bases separating them. CDR1 and CDR2 from the germline V gene are SNHLY and FYNNEI. In DNA, the CDR3 is TGTGCCAGCAGCGTTGAAGCCAGGGCAACCTACGAGCAGTACTTC. Amino acid sequence: CASSVEARATYEQYF.

The rearrangement uses TRBV7-9 and TRBJ2-5; weak D call: TRBD2 (6 bases). V gave up 5 bases and J gave up 4 bases, with 11 bases separating them. The CDR3 is made up of 13 amino acids. Germline assignment: CDR1 SEHNR and CDR2 FQNEAQ (reference sequence). The CDR3 sequence: CASSPGLRETQYF. CDR3 nucleotides: TGTGCCAGCAGCCCGGGACTTCGAGAGACCCAGTACTTC.

V is TRBV7-8 and J is TRBJ2-5; D is possibly TRBD2 (5 bases). This CDR3 has 14 residues. Trimming removed 4 bases at V and 2 bases at J, with 11 bases between. Germline CDR1 reads SGHVS; CDR2 reads FQNEAQ. The CDR3 DNA sequence: TGTGCCAGCAGCTCCGACGGGATACAAGAGACCCAGTACTTC. This codes for CASSSDGIQETQYF.

The chain recombines TRBV19 with TRBJ2-1, with D tentatively TRBD2 (6 bases). This CDR3 region has 15 residues. Germline V gene sequence: CDR1 LNHDA, CDR2 SQIVND (reference sequence). Trimming shortened V by 8 bases and J by 4 bases, and 18 bases separated the two germline ends. The chain's CDR3 is CASGDGSGLYNEQFF. The CDR3 DNA follows: TGTGCCAGTGGCGACGGGTCGGGACTTTACAATGAGCAGTTCTTC.

The chain employs TRBV20-1 and TRBJ1-2, with 8 positions matching TRBD1. J lost 1 base, V lost 4 bases, and 8 bases had no gene match. The CDR3 extends over 15 amino acids. Germline values: CDR1 DFQATT, CDR2 SNEGSKA (reference sequence). CDR3 protein: CSANPRDRINYGYTF. CDR3 nucleotide sequence: TGCAGTGCTAACCCTCGGGACAGGATTAACTATGGCTACACCTTC.

The chain employs TRBV9 and TRBJ2-7; 8 bases are shared with TRBD2. V lost 4 bases, J lost 6 bases, and 6 bases stayed unmatched. Germline lookup yields CDR1 SGDLS and CDR2 YYNGEE. The CDR3 extends over 13 amino acids. The CDR3 nucleotides are TGTGCCAGCAGCCTAGCGGGTGCCACCGAGCAGTACTTC. Encoded protein: CASSLAGATEQYF.

The rearrangement joins TRBV19 to TRBJ1-2; D gene unclear. CDR1 and CDR2 from the germline V gene are LNHDA and SQIVND (reference sequence). The CDR3 has 12 amino acids. V shed 3 bases and J shed 7 bases, with 9 bases lying between them. The chain's CDR3 is CASSIMNSGYTF. The CDR3 DNA reads TGTGCCAGTAGTATTATGAATAGTGGCTACACCTTC.

The rearrangement uses TRBV5-5 and TRBJ1-2; no firm D call. The V gene lost 2 bases and the J gene lost 6 bases, with 11 bases spanning the gap. This CDR3 contains 13 residues. CDR1 is SGHKS and CDR2 is YYEKEE in the germline V gene (reference sequence). CDR3 sequence (DNA): TGTGCCAGCAGCTTAGGCTCGTTTGATGGCTACACCTTC. Its protein is CASSLGSFDGYTF. Full variable domain (missing parts from reference TRBV5-5 and TRBJ1-2): DAGVTQSPTHLIKTRGQQVTLRCSPISGHKSVSWYQQVLGQGPQFIFQYYEKEERGRGNFPDRFSARQFPNYSSELNVNALLLGDSALYLCASSLGSFDGYTFGSGTRLTVV.

In this sample, this clonotype turned up many times. The rearrangement uses TRBV15 and TRBJ2-7; D possibly uses TRBD1 or TRBD2 (5 bases each). The CDR3 extends over 14 amino acids. Trimming left V 0 bases short and J 1 base short, with 7 bases between. CDR1 LNHNV and CDR2 YYDKDF come from the germline V gene (reference sequence). The CDR3, as DNA: TGTGCCACCAGCAGAGACAGGGAGTCCTACGAGCAGTACTTC. Encoded protein: CATSRDRESYEQYF.

The chain carries TRBV7-3 and TRBJ2-3, with D unclear. This CDR3 contains 13 residues. The V gene lost 2 bases and the J gene lost 6 bases, with 9 bases spanning the gap. CDR1 and CDR2 (germline): SGHTA, FQGTGA. CDR3 DNA: TGTGCCAGCAGCTTACGTCCACAGGATACGCAGTATTTT. Protein: CASSLRPQDTQYF.

This chain connects TRBV11-1 to TRBJ2-3; 11 bases align to TRBD2. The V gene end was trimmed by 3 bases and the J gene end by 5 bases; junction bases not matched to a gene: 4. Germline values: CDR1 SGHAT, CDR2 FQDESV (reference sequence). The CDR3 totals 15 residues. The CDR3 region has the DNA TGTGCCAGCAGCTTGACTAGCGGGAACGTAGATACGCAGTATTTT. Encoded protein: CASSLTSGNVDTQYF.

About this clonotype: The junction departs from germline at one end; a sequencing error may be responsible. The genes are TRBV12-3 or TRBV12-4 and TRBJ1-1; 7 bases fit TRBD1. This CDR3 comprises 14 residues. CDR3 bases: TGTGCCAGCAGTTTCGAGGGGGCAATAACTGAAGCTCTCTTT. This encodes CASSFEGAITEALF.

The gene calls are TRBV11-1 and TRBJ2-1; 10 positions agree with TRBD2. Germline CDR1 SGHAT, CDR2 FQDESV (reference sequence). Trimming took 6 bases from V and 4 from J; bases not matched to a gene: 12. The CDR3 has 17 amino acids. The CDR3 nucleotides read TGTGCCAGCAGTTCACCGCCCGTAGCGGGGGGTTACAATGAGCAGTTCTTC. Its translation is CASSSPPVAGGYNEQFF.

This clonotype was observed a few times. The chain is built from TRBV6-1 and TRBJ2-5; 9 bases align to TRBD2. The CDR3 spans 18 residues. J gave up 1 base and V 7 bases, and 16 bases lay outside the gene matches. The germline gives CDR1 MNHNS, CDR2 SASEGT. The CDR3 sequence is CASTNERSGGMSQETQYF. As DNA, the CDR3 is TGTGCCAGCACTAACGAAAGGAGCGGGGGGATGTCCCAAGAGACCCAGTACTTC.

The V gene is TRBV9, the J gene TRBJ1-1; 7 nucleotides line up with TRBD1. With V trimmed by 3 bases and J by 1 base, 6 bases remained unmatched. CDR1 is SGDLS, CDR2 YYNGEE, per germline. The CDR3 is 15 residues long. In DNA form, the CDR3 reads TGTGCCAGCAGCGCCCCGACAGGGACGAACACTGAAGCTTTCTTT. Its protein is CASSAPTGTNTEAFF. The variable domain in full, with the rest retrieved from reference TRBV9 and TRBJ1-1, is DSGVTQTPKHLITATGQRVTLRCSPRSGDLSVYWYQQSLDQGLQFLIQYYNGEERAKGNILERFSAQQFPDLHSELNLSSLELGDSALYFCASSAPTGTNTEAFFGQGTRLTVV.

The chain has TRBV20-1 and TRBJ1-1, with D perhaps matching TRBD1 (5 bases). CDR3 length: 12 amino acids. V was pared by 1 base and J by 7 bases, with 10 bases between. Germline V lookup: CDR1 DFQATT, CDR2 SNEGSKA (reference sequence). The CDR3 DNA sequence: TGCAGTGCTAGAGTAGGTGACAGTGAAGCTTTCTTT. Translated: CSARVGDSEAFF.

This clonotype was recorded many times. The V and J genes are TRBV5-6 and TRBJ1-3; D is possibly TRBD1 (5 bases). The length of the CDR3 is 16 residues. Germline CDR1 is SGHDT and CDR2 is YYEEEE. Trimming pared 0 bases from V and 2 bases from J, leaving 12 bases between. CDR3 sequence reads: CASSLANRGPGNTIYF. The CDR3, as DNA: TGTGCCAGCAGCTTGGCCAATCGGGGCCCTGGAAACACCATATATTTT.